Listed below are T cell receptor beta chains from one sample, sequenced in a study of type 1 regulatory T cells. The antigens of these receptors remain unknown. TCRdb processed the reads anew with MiXCR; each CDR3 protein has one entry. Counted here are tens of thousands of distinct CDR3 sequences, 72% occurring once; the ten biggest clones make up 13% to 15%. Sequencing was performed on cultured T cells, either the whole culture or a sorted T cell fraction (not recorded which). The receptors were gathered from a human donor in good health. CDR3s include the opening cysteine and the closing phenylalanine or tryptophan. Each record gives: clone size, V gene, J gene, D gene, CDR3 length, CDR3 protein, CDR3 DNA. D genes are given only for firm matches. Clone sizes are given selectively: once, few, many, or a class where the clone is expanded.

once	TRBV28	TRBJ2-2	NA	15	CASSSPGQRTGELFF	TGTGCCAGCAGTTCCCCAGGACAGCGCACCGGGGAGCTGTTTTTT
NA	TRBV18	TRBJ2-1	TRBD1	17	CASSPRPQGEWGSEQFF	TGTGCCAGCTCACCAAGACCGCAGGGGGAGTGGGGGTCTGAGCAGTTCTTC
few	TRBV28	TRBJ1-1	NA	12	CASGTMNTEAFF	TGTGCCAGTGGCACCATGAACACTGAAGCTTTCTTT
NA	TRBV5-6	TRBJ1-5	NA	13	CASSSSLVQPQHF	TGTGCCAGCAGCTCGTCATTGGTACAGCCCCAGCATTTT
NA	TRBV4-2	TRBJ1-1	TRBD1	15	CASSQDPKGATEAFF	TGTGCCAGCAGCCAAGATCCGAAGGGGGCTACTGAAGCTTTCTTT
NA	TRBV5-1	TRBJ1-1	NA	13	CASSLRANTEAFF	TGCGCCAGCAGCTTGCGCGCCAACACTGAAGCTTTCTTT
once	TRBV10-2	TRBJ1-2	TRBD1	15	CASSSTRGQGGGYTF	TGCGCCAGCAGCTCAACCAGAGGACAGGGCGGCGGCTACACCTTC
NA	TRBV2	TRBJ2-7	TRBD1	15	CASSWDRMSSYEQYF	TGTGCCAGCAGTTGGGACAGGATGAGCTCCTACGAGCAGTACTTC
NA	TRBV6-5	TRBJ1-6	TRBD1	20	CASSRGTGDLSSSYNSPLHF	TGTGCCAGCAGTCGCGGGACAGGGGACCTCTCAAGCTCCTATAATTCACCCCTCCACTTT
NA	TRBV19	TRBJ1-1	TRBD1	13	CASSYRDRVGAFF	TGTGCCAGTAGTTACCGGGACAGGGTCGGAGCTTTCTTT
NA	TRBV10-3	TRBJ2-1	TRBD2	18	CAISETGLPTSGRGEQFF	TGTGCCATCAGTGAGACCGGACTCCCTACTAGCGGGAGGGGTGAGCAGTTCTTC
NA	TRBV7-9	TRBJ2-2	NA	11	CASRPLVGLFF	TGTGCCAGCAGGCCCCTGGTGGGGCTGTTTTTT
few	TRBV9	TRBJ1-1	NA	13	CASSVRHSGEAFF	TGTGCCAGCAGCGTCCGACATTCAGGTGAAGCTTTCTTT
NA	TRBV28	TRBJ2-3	NA	13	CASSFSNTDTQYF	TGTGCCAGCAGTTTTTCAAACACAGATACGCAGTATTTT
NA	TRBV3-1	TRBJ1-6	TRBD1	16	CASSSTGTGADSPLHF	TGTGCCAGCAGCTCTACCGGGACAGGGGCGGATTCACCCCTCCACTTT
NA	TRBV6-2/TRBV6-3	TRBJ2-3	NA	12	CASISFGDTQYF	TGTGCCAGCATCAGCTTTGGAGATACGCAGTATTTT
NA	TRBV12-3/TRBV12-4	TRBJ2-5	NA	13	CASSLRQGGTQYF	TGTGCCAGCAGTTTAAGGCAGGGTGGGACCCAGTACTTC
NA	TRBV7-2	TRBJ1-1	NA	14	CASSLGILNTEAFF	TGTGCCAGCAGCTTAGGTATCTTGAACACTGAAGCTTTCTTT